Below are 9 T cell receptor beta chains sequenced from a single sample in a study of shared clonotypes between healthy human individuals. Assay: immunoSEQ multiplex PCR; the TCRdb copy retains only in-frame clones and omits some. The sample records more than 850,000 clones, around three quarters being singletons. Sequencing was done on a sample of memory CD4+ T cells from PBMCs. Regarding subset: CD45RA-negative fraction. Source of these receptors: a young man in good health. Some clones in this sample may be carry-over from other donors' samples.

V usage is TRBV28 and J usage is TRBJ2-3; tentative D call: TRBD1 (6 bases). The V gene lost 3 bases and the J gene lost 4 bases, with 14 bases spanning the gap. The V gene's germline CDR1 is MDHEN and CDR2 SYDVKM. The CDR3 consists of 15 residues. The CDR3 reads CASSFGRGVPDTQYF. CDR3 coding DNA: TGTGCCAGCAGTTTCGGCAGGGGTGTCCCAGATACGCAGTATTTT.

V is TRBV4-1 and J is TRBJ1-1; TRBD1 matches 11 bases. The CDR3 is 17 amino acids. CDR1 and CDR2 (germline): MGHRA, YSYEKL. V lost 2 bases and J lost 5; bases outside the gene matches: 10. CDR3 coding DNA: TGCGCCAGCAGCCAATACATCTCCGGGACAGGGGGTACTGAAGCTTTCTTT. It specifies CASSQYISGTGGTEAFF.

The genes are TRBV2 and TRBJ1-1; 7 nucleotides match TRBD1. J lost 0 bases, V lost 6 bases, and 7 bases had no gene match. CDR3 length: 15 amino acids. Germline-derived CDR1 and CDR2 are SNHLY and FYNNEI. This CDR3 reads CASSVTGQVNTEAFF. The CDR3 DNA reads TGTGCCAGCAGCGTTACCGGACAGGTGAACACTGAAGCTTTCTTT. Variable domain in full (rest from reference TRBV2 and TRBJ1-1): EPEVTQTPSHQVTQMGQEVILRCVPISNHLYFYWYRQILGQKVEFLVSFYNNEISEKSEIFDDQFSVERPDGSNFTLKIRSTKLEDSAMYFCASSVTGQVNTEAFFGQGTRLTVV.

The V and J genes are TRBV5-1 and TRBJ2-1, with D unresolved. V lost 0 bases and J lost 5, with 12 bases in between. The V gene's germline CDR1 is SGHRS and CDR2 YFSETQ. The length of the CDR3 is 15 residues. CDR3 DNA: TGCGCCAGCAGCTTGGAGGCTCATCGGGACAATGAGCAGTTCTTC. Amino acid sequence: CASSLEAHRDNEQFF.

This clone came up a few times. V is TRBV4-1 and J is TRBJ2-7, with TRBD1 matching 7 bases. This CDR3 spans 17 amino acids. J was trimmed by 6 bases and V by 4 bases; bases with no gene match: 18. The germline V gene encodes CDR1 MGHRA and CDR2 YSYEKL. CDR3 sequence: CASSPGGDRALRGEQYF. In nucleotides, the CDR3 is TGCGCCAGCAGCCCTGGAGGAGACAGGGCCTTACGGGGCGAGCAGTACTTC.

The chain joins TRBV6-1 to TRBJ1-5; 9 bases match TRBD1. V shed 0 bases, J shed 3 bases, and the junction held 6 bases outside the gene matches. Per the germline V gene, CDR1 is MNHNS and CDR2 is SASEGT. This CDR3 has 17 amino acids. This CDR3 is CASSEALGQGVNQPQHF. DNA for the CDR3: TGTGCCAGCAGTGAAGCGCTGGGACAGGGCGTCAATCAGCCCCAGCATTTT.

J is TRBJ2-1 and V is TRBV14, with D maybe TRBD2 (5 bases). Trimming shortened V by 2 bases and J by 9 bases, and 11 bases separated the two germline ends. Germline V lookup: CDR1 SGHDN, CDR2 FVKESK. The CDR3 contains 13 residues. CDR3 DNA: TGTGCCAGCAGCCAACAAATTGAGGGTGAGCAGTTCTTC. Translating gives CASSQQIEGEQFF.

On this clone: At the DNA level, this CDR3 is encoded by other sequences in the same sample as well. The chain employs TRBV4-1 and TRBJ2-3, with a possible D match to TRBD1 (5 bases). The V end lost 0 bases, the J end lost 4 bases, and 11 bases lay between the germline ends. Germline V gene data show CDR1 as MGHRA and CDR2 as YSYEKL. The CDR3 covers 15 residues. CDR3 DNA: TGCGCCAGCAGCCAAGATCGGACACGGCCAGATACGCAGTATTTT. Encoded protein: CASSQDRTRPDTQYF.

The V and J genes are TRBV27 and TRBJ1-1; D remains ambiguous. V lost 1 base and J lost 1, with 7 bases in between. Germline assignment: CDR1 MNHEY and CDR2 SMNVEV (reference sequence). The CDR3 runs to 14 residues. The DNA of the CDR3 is TGTGCCAGCAGTTTATGGGCGGAGAACACTGAAGCTTTCTTT. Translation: CASSLWAENTEAFF.